A selection of T cell receptor beta chains follows, all from one sample in a study of blood T cells in healthy people across ages. TCRdb reprocessed the 5' RACE reads via MiXCR and lists one record per CDR3 protein. This repertoire shows hundreds of thousands of distinct CDR3 sequences, more than 40% found once; its top ten account for nearly 20%. Sample: blood. The receptors were gathered from a man in his fifties or sixties in good health. CDR3s include the opening cysteine and the closing phenylalanine or tryptophan. The D gene is left open where the match is weak. Expanded clones are given a class, and other clones once, few, many or no size at all.

clone_size: NA
d_call: NA
v_call: TRBV3-1
j_call: TRBJ2-3
cdr3_aa: CASSQGPGPTYQYF
cdr3_nt: TGTGCCAGCAGCCAAGGCCCGGGACCCACATACCAGTATTTT

clone_size: NA
d_call: NA
v_call: TRBV6-6
j_call: TRBJ2-7
cdr3_aa: CASSSTGPYSYEQYF
cdr3_nt: TGTGCCAGCAGCTCCACCGGGCCCTACTCCTACGAGCAGTACTTC

clone_size: NA
d_call: NA
v_call: TRBV28
j_call: TRBJ1-5
cdr3_aa: CASSPAEAANQPQHF
cdr3_nt: TGTGCCAGCAGCCCAGCGGAGGCCGCCAATCAGCCCCAGCATTTT

clone_size: few
d_call: NA
v_call: TRBV5-5
j_call: TRBJ2-5
cdr3_aa: CASSLEVRQQETQYF
cdr3_nt: TGTGCCAGCAGCTTGGAGGTCAGGCAACAAGAGACCCAGTACTTC

clone_size: NA
d_call: TRBD1
v_call: TRBV7-2
j_call: TRBJ2-6
cdr3_aa: CASSSGQGLISTSGANVLTF
cdr3_nt: TGTGCCAGCAGTAGTGGACAGGGATTAATCTCTACGTCTGGGGCCAACGTCCTGACTTTC

clone_size: NA
d_call: TRBD1
v_call: TRBV6-6
j_call: TRBJ2-4
cdr3_aa: CASSSTGTGENIQYF
cdr3_nt: TGTGCCAGCAGTTCAACCGGGACAGGTGAAAACATTCAGTACTTC

clone_size: NA
d_call: NA
v_call: TRBV4-3
j_call: TRBJ1-5
cdr3_aa: CASSQEVGGGDQPQHF
cdr3_nt: TGCGCCAGCAGCCAAGAAGTAGGGGGGGGGGATCAGCCCCAGCATTTT

clone_size: NA
d_call: TRBD1
v_call: TRBV25-1
j_call: TRBJ1-2
cdr3_aa: CASSESVTGANYGYTF
cdr3_nt: TGTGCCAGCAGTGAATCCGTGACAGGGGCGAACTATGGCTACACCTTC

clone_size: few
d_call: NA
v_call: TRBV28
j_call: TRBJ2-7
cdr3_aa: CASNRPGVSYEQYF
cdr3_nt: TGTGCCAGCAACCGCCCGGGGGTGTCCTACGAGCAGTACTTC

clone_size: few
d_call: NA
v_call: TRBV20-1
j_call: TRBJ2-2
cdr3_aa: CSALYGGPAGELFF
cdr3_nt: TGCAGTGCTTTATACGGGGGTCCAGCCGGGGAGCTGTTTTTT

clone_size: few
d_call: NA
v_call: TRBV7-2
j_call: TRBJ2-3
cdr3_aa: CASSSDSGSDTQYF
cdr3_nt: TGTGCCAGCAGCTCGGACAGCGGCTCAGATACGCAGTATTTT

clone_size: NA
d_call: TRBD2
v_call: TRBV4-1
j_call: TRBJ2-7
cdr3_aa: CASSGQSGGYHEQYF
cdr3_nt: TGCGCCAGCAGCGGACAAAGCGGGGGATACCACGAGCAGTACTTC

clone_size: few
d_call: NA
v_call: TRBV2
j_call: TRBJ2-5
cdr3_aa: CASRRGGGTQYF
cdr3_nt: TGTGCCAGCAGACGAGGAGGAGGGACCCAGTACTTC

clone_size: NA
d_call: NA
v_call: TRBV7-2
j_call: TRBJ2-5
cdr3_aa: CASSAGTPRWETQYF
cdr3_nt: TGTGCCAGCAGCGCTGGGACGCCTAGATGGGAGACCCAGTACTTC

clone_size: NA
d_call: TRBD2
v_call: TRBV20-1
j_call: TRBJ2-1
cdr3_aa: CSARKAGAVYNEQFF
cdr3_nt: TGCAGTGCTCGAAAAGCGGGGGCCGTATACAATGAGCAGTTCTTC